Below, 9 T cell receptor beta chains from the same sample are listed, as sequenced in a study of identical twins. Each CDR3 protein is one row after TCRdb ran MiXCR on the 5' RACE reads. In the table there are fewer than 350,000 distinct CDR3 sequences, roughly 8.6% of which are singletons. This sample was shared with a second study, whose subject was yellow fever vaccine responses in identical twins.

Material: memory (CD45RO+) T cells sorted from blood. These receptors originate from a woman younger than 35 in good health.

Points on this clonotype: A much larger clone is a single base away; this may be a read error. The chain has TRBV10-3 and TRBJ2-1; 11 nucleotides line up with TRBD2. The CDR3 is made up of 17 amino acids. Germline V gives CDR1 ENHRY, CDR2 SYGVKD. Here the CDR3 reads CAISSPPGTSGYNEQLF. The CDR3 region has the DNA TGTGCCATCAGTAGCCCCCCCGGGACTAGCGGCTACAATGAGCAGCTCTTC.

There are many counts of this clonotype. The chain links TRBV12-3 or TRBV12-4 to TRBJ2-7; TRBD2 agrees at 7 bases. V trimming: 7 bases; J trimming: 0 bases; junction bases outside the gene matches: 9. The CDR3 extends over 15 amino acids. The CDR3 sequence: CASTLGGVSSYEQYF. In DNA form, the CDR3 reads TGTGCCAGCACTCTGGGGGGGGTAAGCTCCTACGAGCAGTACTTC.

In this sample, this clonotype turned up many times. This chain links TRBV20-1 with TRBJ2-3, with TRBD2 matching 8 bases. CDR3 size: 16 residues. The trim removed 4 bases at V and 5 bases at J, leaving 14 bases unmatched. The germline V gene encodes CDR1 DFQATT and CDR2 SNEGSKA (reference sequence). The CDR3: CSANAPVAGKQDTQYF. The CDR3, as DNA: TGCAGTGCTAACGCCCCCGTAGCGGGAAAGCAAGATACGCAGTATTTT.

This clonotype was seen many times. The V gene is TRBV6-6, the J gene TRBJ2-5; D is perhaps TRBD1 (5 bases). Germline V lookup: CDR1 MNHNY, CDR2 SVGAGI (reference sequence). Trimming took off 6 bases at V and 5 bases at J, with 13 bases between the two ends. CDR3 length: 13 amino acids. CDR3 residues: CASSREGRETQYF. CDR3 nucleotide sequence: TGTGCCAGCAGCAGGGAAGGACGGGAGACCCAGTACTTC.

This clonotype was observed at least ten times. The chain is built from TRBV4-1 and TRBJ1-2; TRBD1 matches at 12 bases. V lost 4 bases to trimming and J lost 0 bases; unmatched junction nucleotides: 6. The CDR3 spans 17 residues. Germline V gene data show CDR1 as MGHRA and CDR2 as YSYEKL. The CDR3 DNA sequence: TGCGCCAGCAGCCGCGGGACAGGGGGCTTAGCTAACTATGGCTACACCTTC. It yields the protein CASSRGTGGLANYGYTF.

This clonotype showed up many times. The chain combines TRBV6-5 with TRBJ1-1, with D possibly matching TRBD1 (5 bases). The V end was cut by 2 bases, the J end by 6 bases, with 13 bases between. This CDR3 spans 14 amino acids. The V gene's germline CDR1 is MNHEY and CDR2 SVGAGI. The DNA for the CDR3 is TGTGCCAGCAGTTACGAGGAGGGGATCTCTGAAGCTTTCTTT. This sequence encodes CASSYEEGISEAFF.

This clonotype was counted between two and nine times. The chain couples TRBV12-3 or TRBV12-4 to TRBJ1-2; D may be TRBD1 (5 bases). The CDR3 loop spans 14 amino acids. Trimming cost V 6 bases and J 2 bases, with 13 bases left between them. The CDR3 nucleotides read TGTGCCAGCAGCAGGGACGGGACCAACTATGGCTACACCTTC. Residues: CASSRDGTNYGYTF.

This clonotype was seen many times. The chain has TRBV6-1 and TRBJ1-5; D possibly corresponds to TRBD1 (6 bases). CDR3 length equals 14 residues. Trimming took 6 bases from V and 7 from J, leaving 16 bases between them. Germline V lookup: CDR1 MNHNS, CDR2 SASEGT. In DNA form, the CDR3 reads TGTGCCAGCAGGCAGGGGAGGGTAGGGCAGCCCCAGCATTTT. Amino acids: CASRQGRVGQPQHF.

This clonotype was observed a few times. The chain combines TRBV20-1 with TRBJ2-1; possible D gene TRBD1, 6 bases. The CDR3 sequence is 15 residues long. The germline V and J ends were trimmed by 1 base and 9 bases, with 19 bases remaining between them. The V gene's germline CDR1 is DFQATT and CDR2 SNEGSKA (reference sequence). CDR3 loop: CSARVPLGDTVEQFF. CDR3 coding DNA: TGCAGTGCTAGAGTACCGCTAGGGGACACAGTTGAGCAGTTCTTC.